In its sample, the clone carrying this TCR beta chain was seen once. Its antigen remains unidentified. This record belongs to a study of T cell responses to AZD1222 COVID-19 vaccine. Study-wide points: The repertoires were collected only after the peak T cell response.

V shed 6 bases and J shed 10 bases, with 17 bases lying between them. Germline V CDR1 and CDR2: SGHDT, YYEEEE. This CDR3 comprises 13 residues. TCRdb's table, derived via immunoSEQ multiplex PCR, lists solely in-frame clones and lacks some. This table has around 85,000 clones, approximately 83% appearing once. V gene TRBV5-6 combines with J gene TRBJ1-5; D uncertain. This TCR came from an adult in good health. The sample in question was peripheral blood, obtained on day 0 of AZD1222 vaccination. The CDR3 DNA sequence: TGTGCCAGCAACCTCGGTGGATACGAACCCCAGCATTTT. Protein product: CASNLGGYEPQHF. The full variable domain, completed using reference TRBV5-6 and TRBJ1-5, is DAGVTQSPTHLIKTRGQQVTLRCSPKSGHDTVSWYQQALGQGPQFIFQYYEEEERQRGNFPDRFSGHQFPNYSSELNVNALLLGDSALYLCASNLGGYEPQHFGDGTRLSIL.